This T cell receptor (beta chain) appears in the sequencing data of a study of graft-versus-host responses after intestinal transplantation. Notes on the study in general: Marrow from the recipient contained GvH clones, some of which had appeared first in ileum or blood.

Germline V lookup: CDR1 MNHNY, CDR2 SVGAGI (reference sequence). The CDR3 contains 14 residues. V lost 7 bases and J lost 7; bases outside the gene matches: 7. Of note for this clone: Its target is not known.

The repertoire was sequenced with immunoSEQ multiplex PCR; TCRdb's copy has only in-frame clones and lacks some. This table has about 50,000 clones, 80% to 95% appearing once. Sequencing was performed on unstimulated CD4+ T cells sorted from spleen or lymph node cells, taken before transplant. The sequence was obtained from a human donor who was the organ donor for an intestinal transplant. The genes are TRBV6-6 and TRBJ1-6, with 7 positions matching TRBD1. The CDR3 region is CASISTGANSPLHF. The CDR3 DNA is TGTGCCAGCATCTCTACAGGGGCGAATTCACCCCTCCACTTT.